This T cell receptor (beta chain) was recorded in a study of T cell repertoires in cytomegalovirus infection. General study points: Predominance within the ex vivo response was attributable to HLA-C-restricted CMV-specific TCR beta clonotypes.

Germline-derived CDR1 and CDR2 are MDHEN and SYDVKM. The CDR3 contains 14 residues. V shed 6 bases and J shed 2 bases, with 12 bases lying between them. Via MiXCR, TCRdb re-called the reads, giving one row per CDR3 protein. The table shows fewer than 650,000 distinct CDR3 sequences, with 40% occurring only once. A remark on this clonotype: Its antigen is as yet unknown.

The receptor was isolated from a human donor in good health (CMV status not recorded). Some clones in this sample may be carry-over from other donors' samples. Sequenced material: cultured PBMCs, taken from culture after CMV antigen stimulation. J is TRBJ2-3 and V is TRBV28; the D gene could be TRBD1 or TRBD2 (6 bases each). CDR3 sequence reads: CASSFGGNTDTQYF. The CDR3 region has the DNA TGTGCCAGCAGCTTCGGGGGCAACACAGATACGCAGTATTTT.